This TCR beta chain is from a study of T cell responses to AZD1222 COVID-19 vaccine. Study outcomes and limitations: Unmutated regions of variants are reportedly targeted by nearly half of spike-specific TCRs.

Germline loops: CDR1 MDHEN, CDR2 SYDVKM. The trim removed 2 bases at V and 7 bases at J, leaving 15 bases unmatched. The CDR3 consists of 17 residues. In regard to this clone: Its antigen is as yet unknown.

Produced via immunoSEQ multiplex PCR; TCRdb's table is partial and in-frame only. This sample yields fewer than 150,000 clones, of which approximately 90% are seen a single time; less than 4% belongs to the top ten. The clonotype was recovered from an adult who received the AZD1222 COVID-19 vaccine. The chain has TRBV28 and TRBJ2-5, with 8 nucleotides matching TRBD2. Specimen: peripheral blood, collected 28 days after the second AZD1222 dose. CDR3 bases: TGTGCCAGCAGTTTACGTCTCGGGAGGGCTGGTTTGGTGACCCAGTACTTC. Translation: CASSLRLGRAGLVTQYF.